The 28 T cell receptor beta chains reported below all come from one sample, sequenced in a study of T cell responses to AZD1222 COVID-19 vaccine. Produced via immunoSEQ multiplex PCR; TCRdb's table is partial and in-frame only. The sample has around 140,000 clones; 93% are singletons. Sequencing was performed on peripheral blood, taken on day 0 of AZD1222 vaccination. The source is an adult in good health.

The chain combines TRBV5-8 with TRBJ1-2, with a weak D call TRBD1 (6 bases). V shed 6 bases and J shed 4 bases, with 13 bases lying between them. This CDR3 has 13 residues. The germline gives CDR1 SGHTS, CDR2 YDEGEE. Written as DNA, the CDR3 is TGTGCCAGCACCCGGGCAGGGGTCTATGGCTACACCTTC. This codes for CASTRAGVYGYTF. The full variable domain, in which reference TRBV5-8 and TRBJ1-2 provide the parts outside the CDR3, is EAGVTQSPTHLIKTRGQQATLRCSPISGHTSVYWYQQALGLGLQFLLWYDEGEERNRGNFPPRFSGRQFPNYSSELNVNALELEDSALYLCASTRAGVYGYTFGSGTRLTVV.

The V and J genes are TRBV3-1 (or the pseudogene TRBV3-2) and TRBJ2-5; D remains unclear. With 1 base removed from V and 6 bases from J, the gap between germline ends came to 12 bases. CDR3 length equals 14 residues. The germline CDR1 and CDR2 sequences are LGHDT and YNNKEL (reference sequence). CDR3 protein: CASSQGRQGKTQYF. In DNA form, the CDR3 reads TGTGCCAGCAGCCAAGGCCGACAAGGGAAGACCCAGTACTTC.

This chain connects TRBV18 to TRBJ2-1; no firm D call. This CDR3 is built from 14 residues. V was cut by 3 bases and J by 2 bases, with 8 bases left in between. Germline V gene lookup returns CDR1 KGHSH and CDR2 LQKENI. DNA of the CDR3: TGTGCCAGCTCACCGAGCGAGCCCTACAATGAGCAGTTCTTC. Translation: CASSPSEPYNEQFF.

The rearrangement links TRBV4-2 to TRBJ1-2, with D possibly being TRBD1 (5 bases). Trimming shortened V by 0 bases and J by 7 bases, and 9 bases separated the two germline ends. This CDR3 is built from 13 residues. In germline, CDR1 is LGHNA, CDR2 YNFKEQ. In DNA, the CDR3 is TGTGCCAGCAGCCAAGAGGGGCCCCGTGGCTACACCTTC. It codes for CASSQEGPRGYTF.

The rearrangement links TRBV11-1 to TRBJ2-5, with D hard to call. Trimming removed 1 base at V and 4 bases at J, with 16 bases between. CDR3 length: 16 residues. Germline V gives CDR1 SGHAT, CDR2 FQDESV (reference sequence). The CDR3 region has the DNA TGTGCCAGCAGCTTAGGCGATGCCGAGGTGGCAGAGACCCAGTACTTC. This translates into CASSLGDAEVAETQYF.

This sequence joins TRBV6-2 or TRBV6-3 and TRBJ1-5, with unresolved D. Trimming removed 4 bases at V and 3 bases at J, with 13 bases between. CDR1 is MNHEY, CDR2 SVGEGT, per germline. The CDR3 has 15 amino acids. The CDR3 DNA reads TGTGCCAGCAGTTCCCTCAGTCCCGTCAATCAGCCCCAGCATTTT. Protein: CASSSLSPVNQPQHF.

The chain employs TRBV25-1 and TRBJ1-3, with a weak D call TRBD1 (5 bases). The CDR3 contains 14 residues. Germline V gene data show CDR1 as MGHDK and CDR2 as SYGVNS. V was shortened by 7 bases and J by 4 bases, with 14 bases between the two germline ends. The CDR3 spells CASMDPGTGNTIYF. DNA of the CDR3: TGTGCCAGCATGGACCCTGGGACCGGAAACACCATATATTTT.

This clone occurred a few times. This chain uses TRBV7-2 with TRBJ1-2; 12 nucleotides align to TRBD1. Per germline, CDR1 SGHTA and CDR2 FQGNSA. V gave up 2 bases and J gave up 8 bases; unmatched junction bases: 15. The CDR3 spans 18 residues. CDR3 sequence (DNA): TGTGCCAGCAGCTTAAATTCAGGGACAGGGGGCTCCAGGGTCGGCTACACCTTC. Its protein is CASSLNSGTGGSRVGYTF.

This chain links TRBV6-5 with TRBJ1-1; 8 bases agree with TRBD1. CDR3 length: 15 amino acids. J gave up 6 bases and V 6 bases, and 12 bases lay outside the gene matches. Germline loops: CDR1 MNHEY, CDR2 SVGAGI. CDR3 nucleotide sequence: TGTGCCAGCAGATATGGACAGGGAAGCGTCGCTGAAGCTTTCTTT. As protein: CASRYGQGSVAEAFF.

The genes are TRBV4-1 and TRBJ2-7, with D maybe TRBD1 (5 bases). The length of the CDR3 is 15 residues. V dropped 0 bases and J dropped 5 bases, with 14 bases sitting between them. Germline V CDR1 and CDR2: MGHRA, YSYEKL. The CDR3 DNA sequence: TGCGCCAGCAGCCAAGATCGAGTCAGGGCGGACGAGCAGTACTTC. Protein sequence: CASSQDRVRADEQYF.

This clone has a single count. The rearrangement links TRBV4-2 to TRBJ2-3; D is perhaps TRBD2 (6 bases). Germline V gene lookup returns CDR1 LGHNA and CDR2 YNFKEQ. Trimming took off 0 bases at V and 2 bases at J, with 15 bases between the two ends. CDR3 length: 17 residues. The CDR3 sequence: CASSQEVGEADTDTQYF. Written as DNA, the CDR3 is TGTGCCAGCAGCCAAGAGGTTGGGGAGGCGGACACAGATACGCAGTATTTT.

The rearrangement links TRBV18 to TRBJ2-7, with 7 bases matching TRBD2. Trimming took 2 bases from V and 6 from J; bases not matched to a gene: 4. Per the germline V gene, CDR1 is KGHSH and CDR2 is LQKENI. The CDR3 is made up of 13 amino acids. CDR3 sequence reads: CASSPGRAVEQYF. CDR3 in DNA: TGTGCCAGCTCACCAGGGAGGGCGGTCGAGCAGTACTTC.

V is TRBV10-2 and J is TRBJ1-5; a possible D gene is TRBD1 (6 bases). This CDR3 is 15 amino acids long. Looked up from germline, CDR1 is WSHSY and CDR2 is SAAADI. V gave up 0 bases and J gave up 5 bases, with 11 bases separating them. The CDR3 reads CASSESSGEDQPQHF. The CDR3 nucleotides are TGCGCCAGCAGTGAGTCGTCAGGGGAGGATCAGCCCCAGCATTTT.

The chain recombines TRBV12-3 or TRBV12-4 with TRBJ1-5; the D gene is possibly TRBD1 (5 bases). CDR3 length equals 11 residues. Between the trimmed V and J ends, which lost 6 bases and 15 bases, there was a span of 15 bases. The CDR3 here is CASSNTGARHF. DNA for the CDR3: TGTGCCAGCAGCAACACCGGGGCAAGGCATTTT.

The chain recombines TRBV29-1 with TRBJ2-1; TRBD2 matches 13 bases. Germline CDR1 and CDR2: SQVTM and ANQGSEA. The CDR3 has 15 amino acids. The ends lost 6 bases at V and 3 bases at J; junction bases unmatched: 5. Written as DNA, the CDR3 is TGCAGCGTAGACGGACTAGCGGGAGACTACAATGAGCAGTTCTTC. Its protein product is CSVDGLAGDYNEQFF.

The chain recombines TRBV30 with TRBJ1-2; the match to TRBD1 covers 8 bases. Germline loops: CDR1 GTSNPN, CDR2 SVGIG (reference sequence). The V segment lost 0 bases and the J segment 2 bases; nucleotides outside the gene matches: 11. This CDR3 has 17 residues. The CDR3 DNA reads as TGTGCCTGGAGTGTTAGGTGGGACAGGTCCAAAAACTATGGCTACACCTTC. It translates to CAWSVRWDRSKNYGYTF. Filled out from reference TRBV30 and TRBJ1-2, the complete variable domain reads SQTIHQWPATLVQPVGSPLSLECTVEGTSNPNLYWYRQAAGRGLQLLFYSVGIGQISSEVPQNLSASRPQDRQFILSSKKLLLSDSGFYLCAWSVRWDRSKNYGYTFGSGTRLTVV.

The rearrangement links TRBV7-3 to TRBJ1-6; 8 bases are shared with TRBD1. The trim removed 5 bases at V and 9 bases at J, leaving 3 bases unmatched. This CDR3 has 13 amino acids. The germline V gene encodes CDR1 SGHTA and CDR2 FQGTGA. The DNA of the CDR3 is TGTGCCAGCAGCCCCACAGGGGGTTCACCCCTCCACTTT. It is translated as CASSPTGGSPLHF.

This chain uses TRBV28 with TRBJ2-5, with a weak D call TRBD1 (8 bases). The V and J ends lost 9 bases and 5 bases respectively, with 19 bases between them. The CDR3 sequence is 14 residues long. Germline V lookup: CDR1 MDHEN, CDR2 SYDVKM. The CDR3 DNA follows: TGTGCCAGTACTAAACAGGGGGGGATGGAGACCCAGTACTTC. Its translation: CASTKQGGMETQYF.

J is TRBJ1-4 and V is TRBV9; D might be TRBD1 (5 bases). The V end was cut by 3 bases, the J end by 8 bases, with 14 bases between. The length of the CDR3 is 14 residues. The germline gives CDR1 SGDLS, CDR2 YYNGEE. The CDR3 DNA reads as TGTGCCAGCAGCGCGGGACGGGAGGGGGAAAAACTGTTTTTT. It translates to CASSAGREGEKLFF.

This chain connects TRBV10-1 to TRBJ2-7; 9 bases are a match to TRBD1. There are 15 residues in the CDR3. The V and J ends lost 2 bases and 4 bases, in that order; junction bases with no gene match: 6. Germline V gene lookup returns CDR1 WNHNN and CDR2 SYGVQD (reference sequence). The CDR3 loop reads CASSETGTGMYEQYF. The CDR3 region has the DNA TGCGCCAGCAGTGAGACAGGGACAGGGATGTACGAGCAGTACTTC.

The chain recombines TRBV3-1 (or the pseudogene TRBV3-2) with TRBJ2-2, with 8 nucleotides matching TRBD2. J gave up 4 bases and V 2 bases, and 3 bases lay outside the gene matches. Germline lookup yields CDR1 LGHDT and CDR2 YNNKEL (reference sequence). The CDR3 is made up of 15 amino acids. The CDR3 is CASSQRLAITGELFF. In DNA form, the CDR3 reads TGTGCCAGCAGCCAAAGACTAGCGATCACCGGGGAGCTGTTTTTT.

The chain is built from TRBV7-6 and TRBJ2-1; 11 bases are shared with TRBD2. Germline-derived CDR1 and CDR2 are SGHVS and FNYEAQ. V trimming: 6 bases; J trimming: 8 bases; junction bases outside the gene matches: 9. The CDR3 loop spans 15 amino acids. The CDR3 loop reads CASRQTSGAFDEQFF. CDR3 nucleotides: TGTGCCAGCAGGCAGACTAGCGGGGCTTTCGATGAGCAGTTCTTC.

The chain links TRBV9 to TRBJ1-1, with D perhaps matching TRBD1 (5 bases). The germline V gene encodes CDR1 SGDLS and CDR2 YYNGEE. Trimming removed 6 bases at V and 4 bases at J, with 19 bases between. The CDR3 length is 15 residues. The CDR3 sequence: CASTPRLSGPTEAFF. In DNA form, the CDR3 reads TGTGCCAGCACCCCACGTTTGTCAGGGCCCACTGAAGCTTTCTTT.

V gene TRBV11-2 combines with J gene TRBJ2-7; 7 bases match TRBD2. The CDR3 runs 14 residues. Germline assignment: CDR1 SGHAT and CDR2 FQNNGV. Trimming took 1 base from V and 6 from J; bases not matched to a gene: 6. CDR3: CASSLAPGLSEQYF. As DNA, the CDR3 is TGTGCCAGCAGCTTAGCGCCGGGACTATCCGAGCAGTACTTC.

The genes are TRBV19 and TRBJ2-7; the match to TRBD1 covers 7 bases. Unmatched junction bases numbered 9, after V lost 5 bases and J lost 8 bases. The V gene's germline CDR1 is LNHDA and CDR2 SQIVND (reference sequence). The CDR3 contains 13 residues. The CDR3 DNA reads as TGTGCCAGTAGTCTCCAGCAACAGGGGAAGCAGTACTTC. This translates into CASSLQQQGKQYF.

The rearrangement links TRBV28 to TRBJ2-7, with D hard to call. Per germline, CDR1 MDHEN and CDR2 SYDVKM. The V end lost 6 bases, the J end lost 3 bases, and 9 bases lay between the germline ends. The CDR3 is 12 amino acids. The CDR3 loop is CASRYPGYEQYF. The CDR3 DNA is TGTGCCAGCAGATACCCCGGCTACGAGCAGTACTTC.

The chain employs TRBV27 and TRBJ2-1; no firm D call. Trimming took off 7 bases at V and 5 bases at J, with 15 bases between the two ends. The CDR3 runs to 14 residues. Per the germline V gene, CDR1 is MNHEY and CDR2 is SMNVEV (reference sequence). CDR3 protein: CASTSRAPNNEQFF. In DNA, the CDR3 is TGTGCCAGCACCTCCCGAGCGCCCAACAATGAGCAGTTCTTC.

This rearrangement joins TRBV3-1 (or the pseudogene TRBV3-2) to TRBJ2-1; tentative D call: TRBD1 (5 bases). Trimming left V 3 bases short and J 16 bases short, with 16 bases between. The CDR3 extends over 12 amino acids. The V gene's germline CDR1 is LGHDT and CDR2 YNNKEL (reference sequence). The CDR3 loop is CASSQGRAVIFF. The CDR3 nucleotides are TGTGCCAGCAGCCAGGGCAGGGCGGTAATTTTCTTC.